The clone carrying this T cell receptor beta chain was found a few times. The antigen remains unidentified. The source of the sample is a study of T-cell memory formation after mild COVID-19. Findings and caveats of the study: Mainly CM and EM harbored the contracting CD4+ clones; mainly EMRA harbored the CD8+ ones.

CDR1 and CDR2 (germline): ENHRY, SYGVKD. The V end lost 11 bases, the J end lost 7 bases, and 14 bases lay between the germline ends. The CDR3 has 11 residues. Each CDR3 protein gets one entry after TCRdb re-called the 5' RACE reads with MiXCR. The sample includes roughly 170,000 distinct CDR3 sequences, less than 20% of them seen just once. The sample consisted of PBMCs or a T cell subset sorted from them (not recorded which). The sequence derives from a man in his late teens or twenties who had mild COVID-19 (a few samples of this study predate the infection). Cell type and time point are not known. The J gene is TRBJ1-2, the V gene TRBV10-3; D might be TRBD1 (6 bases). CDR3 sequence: CAAQGASGYTF. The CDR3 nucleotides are TGTGCCGCACAGGGCGCGAGTGGCTACACCTTC.